The rows below give T cell receptor beta chains drawn from one sample of a study of T cell repertoires in cytomegalovirus infection. For these receptors, no antigen is known. Each CDR3 protein is one row after TCRdb ran MiXCR on the reads. The sample shows approximately 990,000 distinct CDR3 sequences, 31% of them seen only once. The input for sequencing was cultured CD8+ T cells from PBMCs, taken from culture after CMV antigen stimulation. All receptors derive from a human donor in good health (CMV status not recorded). Some clones in this sample may be carry-over from other donors' samples. CDR3s include the opening cysteine and the closing phenylalanine or tryptophan. The order of the fields is J gene, V gene, clone size, D gene, CDR3 DNA, CDR3 protein. The D gene is left open where the match is weak. A row's size may be missing; if present it is once, few, many or a size class.

TRBJ2-1 TRBV7-6 few TRBD2 TGTGCCAGCAGCCAGGGACTAGCGGAGCATTTCTCCTACAATGAGCAGTTCTTC CASSQGLAEHFSYNEQFF
TRBJ2-5 TRBV12-3/TRBV12-4 . . TGTGCCAGCAGTTTCGTCGTCGGGGGAGGACAAGAGACCCAGTACTTC CASSFVVGGGQETQYF
TRBJ2-3 TRBV27 few TRBD2 TGTGCCAGCAGTTTATTGCGGGGGGGGCCACCAGATACGCAGTATTTT CASSLLRGGPPDTQYF
TRBJ1-5 TRBV7-6 few . TGTGCCAGCAGCTTAAGTCCGGGTCAGCCCCAGCATTTT CASSLSPGQPQHF
TRBJ2-2 TRBV10-3 few TRBD2 TGTGCCATCAGTGGGACTAGCGGGGTAGATACCGGGGAGCTGTTTTTT CAISGTSGVDTGELFF
TRBJ1-3 TRBV28 few TRBD1 TGTGCCAGCAGACTTGACAGGGGGAAGGGAAACACCATATATTTT CASRLDRGKGNTIYF
TRBJ1-1 TRBV11-1 . . TGTGCCAGCAGGAGGAGGGGTCCGAACACTGAAGCTTTCTTT CASRRRGPNTEAFF
TRBJ2-2 TRBV29-1 . . TGCAGCGTTGAAGGTCGGGGGGCAGGAACCGGGGAGCTGTTTTTT CSVEGRGAGTGELFF
TRBJ2-1 TRBV27 . . TGTGCCAGCAGTTTATCAGGGCCCTTCAATGAGCAGTTCTTC CASSLSGPFNEQFF
TRBJ2-1 TRBV27 few . TGTGCCAGCAGTTTATCGCTCGGGGGGCTGGACAATGAGCAGTTCTTC CASSLSLGGLDNEQFF
TRBJ2-5 TRBV7-2 few TRBD2 TGTGCCAGCACCCCCCTCGGGGGGGGAAAAGAGACCCAGTACTTC CASTPLGGGKETQYF
TRBJ2-2 TRBV7-2 few TRBD2 TGTGCCAGCAGCTCACTAGCGGGGGGGTTCACCGGGGAGCTGTTTTTT CASSSLAGGFTGELFF
TRBJ2-1 TRBV7-6 many . TGTGCCAGCAGCTTAGGGGCAGGGAATTACAATGAGCAGTTCTTC CASSLGAGNYNEQFF
TRBJ1-2 TRBV12-3/TRBV12-4 few TRBD1 TGTGCCAGCACTACAGGGGGCCATGGCTACACCTTC CASTTGGHGYTF
TRBJ2-7 TRBV6-1 . TRBD1 TGTGCCAGCAGTGAGGAGGGACAGGGAGGCTACGAGCAGTACTTC CASSEEGQGGYEQYF
TRBJ2-1 TRBV19 few TRBD2 TGTGCCAGTACGCCTAGCGGGGTGTCCAATGAGCAGTTCTTC CASTPSGVSNEQFF
TRBJ2-7 TRBV7-9 . . TGTGCCAGCAGCTTATCGGAGAGCTCCTACGAGCAGTACTTC CASSLSESSYEQYF
TRBJ2-7 TRBV6-1 . . TGTGCCAGCAGTGGGAGGCAGGGGCACTACGAGCAGTACTTC CASSGRQGHYEQYF
TRBJ1-5 TRBV7-6 . . TGTGCCAGCAGCTTGGACAGCCCGGGGCAGCCCCAGCATTTT CASSLDSPGQPQHF
TRBJ2-7 TRBV6-5 . TRBD1 TGTGCCAGCAGTTACAGGACAGGGAACGAGCAGTACTTC CASSYRTGNEQYF
TRBJ1-1 TRBV12-3/TRBV12-4 . . TGTGCCAGCAGTTTCCCTTCCCTGCGATTGGAACCTGAAGCTTTCTTT CASSFPSLRLEPEAFF
TRBJ1-5 TRBV19 . TRBD1 TGTGCCAGTAGTCTATGGGACAGTCTTCAGCCCCAGCATTTT CASSLWDSLQPQHF
TRBJ2-4 TRBV14 few . TGTGCCAGCAGCCAAGTTAGAAGTTTAGCCAAAAACATTCAGTACTTC CASSQVRSLAKNIQYF
TRBJ2-5 TRBV28 . . TGTGCCAGCAGTTCCTCGGAGGGAGAGACCCAGTACTTC CASSSSEGETQYF
TRBJ1-1 TRBV7-8 . . TGTGCCAGCAGCCGAGACCTGGGAATGAACACTGAAGCTTTCTTT CASSRDLGMNTEAFF
TRBJ1-1 TRBV5-1 . . TGCGCCAGCAGCTTGGAGGGGGATTACACTGAAGCTTTCTTT CASSLEGDYTEAFF
TRBJ2-3 TRBV13 . TRBD2 TGTGCCAGCAGCCTACTAGCGGGGGGCCTAGATACGCAGTATTTT CASSLLAGGLDTQYF
TRBJ2-7 TRBV7-9 many . TGTGCCAGCAGCCCCGGGGGAAGGTATCTCTACGAGCAGTACTTC CASSPGGRYLYEQYF
TRBJ1-1 TRBV6-1 many . TGTGCCAGCAGTGACTGGGGAGGCGCTGAAGCTTTCTTT CASSDWGGAEAFF
TRBJ1-1 TRBV20-1 . . TGCAGTGCTACCATTCGGAGGACTGAAGCTTTCTTT CSATIRRTEAFF
TRBJ1-1 TRBV11-2 few . TGTGCCAGCAGCCGCAACTGGGAGTCACAGGGTTGGGACACTGAAGCTTTCTTT CASSRNWESQGWDTEAFF